The 28 T cell receptor beta chains below all came from one sample that was sequenced in a study of blood T cell repertoires in COVID-19. Some clones are missing from TCRdb's copy, which holds only in-frame ones; the method was immunoSEQ multiplex PCR. The sample consists of more than 350,000 clones, roughly 89% of them appearing once. Input material: PBMCs or T cells enriched from blood (not recorded which). The receptors shown here come from a woman aged 50 to 60 who had recovered from COVID-19.

The chain joins TRBV5-5 to TRBJ1-1, with 8 bases identical to TRBD1. CDR3 length equals 14 residues. The trim removed 4 bases at V and 8 bases at J, leaving 10 bases unmatched. The V gene's germline CDR1 is SGHKS and CDR2 YYEKEE (reference sequence). The DNA of the CDR3 is TGTGCCAGCAGCCCAGGGGGCCGCGTTCAAGAAGCTTTCTTT. The encoded protein is CASSPGGRVQEAFF.

The genes are TRBV5-6 and TRBJ1-2; no reliable D call. The CDR3 length is 15 residues. Germline values: CDR1 SGHDT, CDR2 YYEEEE. Trimming pared 3 bases from V and 1 base from J, leaving 13 bases between. The CDR3 region is CASSSPVYLNYGYTF. CDR3 in DNA: TGTGCCAGCAGCTCCCCGGTTTATCTTAACTATGGCTACACCTTC.

The chain has TRBV19 and TRBJ1-4; D might be TRBD1 (5 bases). In germline, CDR1 is LNHDA, CDR2 SQIVND (reference sequence). The V end lost 5 bases, the J end lost 8 bases, and 15 bases lay between the germline ends. The length of the CDR3 is 14 residues. CDR3 sequence reads: CASSGSQAGEKLFF. CDR3 bases: TGTGCCAGTAGTGGATCGCAGGCAGGGGAAAAACTGTTTTTT.

The chain is built from TRBV6-5 and TRBJ2-1; 9 bases are shared with TRBD1. The CDR3 has 14 amino acids. V shed 7 bases and J 5 bases; nucleotides not matched to a gene: 6. Germline V gives CDR1 MNHEY, CDR2 SVGAGI. CDR3 nucleotides: TGTGCCAGCAAGCCGGGACAGGGTAACAATGAGCAGTTCTTC. Translated: CASKPGQGNNEQFF.

This chain links TRBV20-1 with TRBJ1-1; a weak D match, TRBD1 (6 bases). The CDR3 loop spans 11 amino acids. Trimming shortened V by 6 bases and J by 11 bases, and 16 bases separated the two germline ends. The V gene's germline CDR1 is DFQATT and CDR2 SNEGSKA (reference sequence). CDR3 amino acids: CSASTGLKAFF. The CDR3 DNA is TGCAGTGCGAGTACAGGGCTCAAGGCTTTCTTT.

J is TRBJ2-1 and V is TRBV7-9; possible D gene TRBD2, 6 bases. Germline lookup yields CDR1 SEHNR and CDR2 FQNEAQ (reference sequence). V lost 3 bases to trimming and J lost 6 bases, with 15 bases between them. The CDR3 sequence is 15 residues long. The CDR3 region has the DNA TGTGCCAGCAGCTTGAGGCAGGGAGGTTCCAATGAGCAGTTCTTC. Its translation: CASSLRQGGSNEQFF.

The chain uses TRBV18 and TRBJ2-3; 7 nucleotides agree with TRBD2. CDR1 and CDR2 (germline): KGHSH, LQKENI. The length of the CDR3 is 15 residues. J gave up 1 base and V 2 bases, and 3 bases lay outside the gene matches. The CDR3 DNA follows: TGTGCCAGCTCACCAGGGGCGGGGGGCACAGATACGCAGTATTTT. This encodes CASSPGAGGTDTQYF.

This rearrangement joins TRBV28 to TRBJ1-1; no firm D call. Looked up from germline, CDR1 is MDHEN and CDR2 is SYDVKM. Trimming pared 1 base from V and 4 bases from J, leaving 13 bases between. CDR3 length: 15 amino acids. The chain's CDR3 is CASSLFEGRGTEAFF. The DNA of the CDR3 is TGTGCCAGCAGTTTATTCGAAGGCCGAGGCACTGAAGCTTTCTTT.

The rearrangement uses TRBV7-9 and TRBJ1-4; possibly TRBD1 for D (5 bases). From germline, CDR1 is SEHNR and CDR2 FQNEAQ (reference sequence). V gave up 3 bases and J gave up 8 bases, with 13 bases separating them. CDR3 size: 14 residues. CDR3 coding DNA: TGTGCCAGCAGCTTCATAGGGCGGGGGGAAAAACTGTTTTTT. This gives the protein CASSFIGRGEKLFF.

The chain uses TRBV7-2 and TRBJ2-3; the match to TRBD2 covers 9 bases. The CDR3 runs to 17 residues. Looked up from germline, CDR1 is SGHTA and CDR2 is FQGNSA. Trimming removed 2 bases from V and 8 bases from J; junction bases left unmatched: 14. For the CDR3, the DNA is TGTGCCAGCAGCTTATGGGCGGCGGGGGGGCCTTTTGGTACGCAGTATTTT. Its protein product is CASSLWAAGGPFGTQYF.

This chain connects TRBV2 to TRBJ2-5, with 12 nucleotides matching TRBD2. In germline, CDR1 is SNHLY, CDR2 FYNNEI. V shed 8 bases and J 1 base; nucleotides not matched to a gene: 5. The CDR3 has 15 residues. The CDR3 sequence: CASRLAGVLQETQYF. For the CDR3, the DNA is TGTGCCAGCCGACTAGCGGGGGTGCTCCAAGAGACCCAGTACTTC.

This sequence joins TRBV9 and TRBJ1-6, with D hard to call. The CDR3 is 14 residues long. The germline CDR1 and CDR2 sequences are SGDLS and YYNGEE. V was cut by 2 bases and J by 6 bases, with 9 bases left in between. The CDR3 DNA reads TGTGCCAGCAGCGTGGGCAGGTCTAATTCACCCCTCCACTTT. Protein product: CASSVGRSNSPLHF. Together with reference TRBV9 and TRBJ1-6, the CDR3 gives the full variable domain: DSGVTQTPKHLITATGQRVTLRCSPRSGDLSVYWYQQSLDQGLQFLIQYYNGEERAKGNILERFSAQQFPDLHSELNLSSLELGDSALYFCASSVGRSNSPLHFGNGTRLTVT.

The chain carries TRBV9 and TRBJ2-5; 9 nucleotides match TRBD2. The CDR3 runs to 17 residues. Germline values: CDR1 SGDLS, CDR2 YYNGEE. J was trimmed by 1 base and V by 0 bases; bases with no gene match: 7. The CDR3 reads CASSVGASGAAQETQYF. The DNA of the CDR3 is TGTGCCAGCAGCGTAGGAGCTAGCGGGGCCGCCCAAGAGACCCAGTACTTC.

This sequence joins TRBV6-5 and TRBJ1-6, with TRBD1 identical over 8 bases. The CDR3 is made up of 14 amino acids. V shed 6 bases, J shed 3 bases, and the junction held 1 base outside the gene matches. Per germline, CDR1 MNHEY and CDR2 SVGAGI. The CDR3 sequence: CASRQGDYNSPLHF. The DNA for the CDR3 is TGTGCCAGCAGACAGGGGGACTATAATTCACCCCTCCACTTT.

V usage is TRBV5-4 and J usage is TRBJ2-3; D is uncertain. Germline V gene data show CDR1 as SGHNT and CDR2 as YYREEE (reference sequence). V was cut by 9 bases and J by 4 bases, with 21 bases left in between. CDR3 length: 15 residues. The CDR3 spells CATAPSLLLADTQYF. CDR3 DNA: TGTGCCACCGCGCCCTCTCTATTGCTGGCAGATACGCAGTATTTT.

This chain joins TRBV4-2 and TRBJ1-5, with 9 bases lining up with TRBD1. In germline, CDR1 is LGHNA, CDR2 YNFKEQ. CDR3 length equals 15 residues. V lost 2 bases and J lost 7; bases outside the gene matches: 6. The CDR3 region has the DNA TGTGCCAGCAGCCAAACAGGGGGCGATGGACAGCCCCAGCATTTT. Encoded protein: CASSQTGGDGQPQHF.

The chain has TRBV2 and TRBJ1-2, with 7 nucleotides matching TRBD1. This CDR3 contains 12 residues. The germline V gene has CDR1 SNHLY and CDR2 FYNNEI. J gave up 4 bases and V 6 bases, and 2 bases lay outside the gene matches. The CDR3 coding sequence is TGTGCCAGCAGGCGGACAGGCTATGGCTACACCTTC. Residues: CASRRTGYGYTF.

This sequence joins TRBV7-9 and TRBJ1-2; D perhaps matches TRBD1 (6 bases). CDR1 is SEHNR and CDR2 is FQNEAQ in the germline V gene (reference sequence). This CDR3 spans 15 amino acids. Deletions cut 4 bases from V and 4 bases from J, with 16 bases between. The chain's CDR3 is CASSSPNRAVYGYTF. The CDR3 coding sequence is TGTGCCAGCAGCTCCCCCAACAGGGCCGTCTATGGCTACACCTTC.

J is TRBJ1-2 and V is TRBV4-3; 7 nucleotides match TRBD1. This CDR3 spans 15 amino acids. The J segment lost 0 bases and the V segment lost 4 bases, leaving 5 bases of the junction unmatched. Germline-derived CDR1 and CDR2 are LGHNA and YSLEER. CDR3 in DNA: TGCGCCAGCAGCCGCGGGACAGAATCTAACTATGGCTACACCTTC. Translated, it gives CASSRGTESNYGYTF.

This chain joins TRBV27 and TRBJ1-5; D uncertain. V was clipped by 0 bases and J by 0 bases, with 6 bases between them. Germline CDR1 MNHEY, CDR2 SMNVEV (reference sequence). The CDR3 loop spans 15 amino acids. The DNA for the CDR3 is TGTGCCAGCAGTTTATCTTTTCGTAGCAATCAGCCCCAGCATTTT. Its translation: CASSLSFRSNQPQHF.

The chain has TRBV6-5 and TRBJ1-2; maybe TRBD1 (6 bases). Germline lookup yields CDR1 MNHEY and CDR2 SVGAGI. The V end was cut by 0 bases, the J end by 8 bases, with 7 bases between. This CDR3 has 12 amino acids. CDR3 in amino acids: CASSYSTGGYTF. The CDR3 DNA sequence: TGTGCCAGCAGTTACTCTACAGGGGGCTACACCTTC.

The chain uses TRBV5-5 and TRBJ1-2; D is possibly TRBD1 (6 bases). This CDR3 has 17 residues. Trimming removed 4 bases from V and 2 bases from J, with 21 bases in between. CDR1 SGHKS and CDR2 YYEKEE come from the germline V gene (reference sequence). CDR3 in amino acids: CASSPYGGTPGNYGYTF. The CDR3, as DNA: TGTGCCAGCAGCCCTTACGGGGGGACACCCGGGAACTATGGCTACACCTTC.

V and J are TRBV2 and TRBJ1-1; D ambiguous. Trimming cost V 7 bases and J 12 bases, with 15 bases left between them. The germline V gene encodes CDR1 SNHLY and CDR2 FYNNEI. The length of the CDR3 is 11 residues. CDR3 residues: CASMRELRTFF. CDR3 DNA sequence: TGTGCCAGCATGAGGGAACTCAGGACTTTCTTT.

V and J are TRBV19 and TRBJ1-5; possible D gene TRBD1, 5 bases. CDR3 length equals 14 residues. V dropped 4 bases and J dropped 7 bases, with 14 bases sitting between them. CDR1 is LNHDA and CDR2 is SQIVND in the germline V gene (reference sequence). The CDR3 bases are TGTGCCAGTAGTAGTCGACAGCAATGGCAGCCCCAGCATTTT. Residues: CASSSRQQWQPQHF.

The chain links TRBV7-8 to TRBJ2-7, with TRBD1 identical over 12 bases. The CDR3 runs 17 residues. Looked up from germline, CDR1 is SGHVS and CDR2 is FQNEAQ. J was trimmed by 1 base and V by 5 bases; bases with no gene match: 9. CDR3 coding DNA: TGTGCCAGCAGCGTAGGGACAGGGGGCGTACGGTCCTACGAGCAGTACTTC. Translation: CASSVGTGGVRSYEQYF.

The rearrangement links TRBV5-6 to TRBJ1-2, with TRBD1 as a possible D gene (5 bases). V was shortened by 3 bases and J by 4 bases, with 13 bases between the two germline ends. CDR3 length: 14 residues. Germline assignment: CDR1 SGHDT and CDR2 YYEEEE. CDR3 coding DNA: TGTGCCAGCAGCTCCCTCGGAGGGACCTATGGCTACACCTTC. Translating gives CASSSLGGTYGYTF.

Turning to this clone: The junction does not match germline at one end; this may be a read error. The chain has TRBV2 and TRBJ2-7, with 10 nucleotides matching TRBD1. The germline V gene has CDR1 SNHLY and CDR2 FYNNEI. This CDR3 comprises 17 residues. CDR3 DNA sequence: TGTGCCAGCAGTGGGCTAGACCCGGGACAGGGGAGATGGGTGTCGCACTTC. Its translation is CASSGLDPGQGRWVSHF.

The chain uses TRBV2 and TRBJ1-4; TRBD1 is a possible D gene (6 bases). The CDR3 is made up of 12 amino acids. Germline CDR1 SNHLY, CDR2 FYNNEI. Trimming took off 6 bases at V and 12 bases at J, with 14 bases between the two ends. This chain's CDR3 is CASSSGVGELFF. The CDR3 bases are TGTGCCAGCAGCTCAGGGGTAGGGGAACTGTTTTTT.